This TCR beta chain was sequenced in a study of blood T cell repertoires in COVID-19. Study-wide context: Material from acute and convalescent COVID-19 was sourced from the United States, Italy and Spain. T cells, B-cell-depleted T cells, or PBMCs provided the cDNA or gDNA that served as material.

V gave up 5 bases and J gave up 10 bases; unmatched junction bases: 13. The CDR3 is 14 amino acids. Germline V CDR1 and CDR2: MNHEY, SVGAGI. Authors' analysis steps: Amplification with reference gene primers provided the estimates of nucleated cell counts. Profiling relied on immunoSEQ multiplex PCR, and the TCRdb table lists in-frame clones only, not all of them. V, J and clone size reflect that table, while D and trimming were determined from the DNA. This table has 160,000 or so clones, about 92% appearing once. The sequence was obtained from a man aged 55 to 70 with active or convalescent COVID-19. The chain uses TRBV6-5 and TRBJ1-2; 7 nucleotides agree with TRBD1. The sequenced sample consisted of peripheral blood. Here the CDR3 reads CASSQDRPGVLYTF. In DNA, the CDR3 is TGTGCCAGCAGTCAGGACAGGCCGGGGGTTCTCTACACCTTC.